Described below is a single T cell receptor (beta chain) sequence and its context. The antigen is unknown. The use of a sample-barcoded 5' primer and a J-beta primer mix characterized a second PCR of roughly 6 to 11 cycles. TCRdb re-called the 5' RACE reads with MiXCR, one entry per CDR3 protein. The table lists some 1 million distinct CDR3 sequences, 35% to 50% of them singletons. This entry comes from a study of blood T cells in healthy people across ages. Study observations and caveats: Naive T cell percentage by flow cytometry tracked strongly with beta diversity. Roughly linear declines in TCR beta diversity per million T cells occurred with age.

The donors, aged 6 to 90, were healthy Caucasians from Russia. The CDR3 runs 13 residues. Germline values: CDR1 MNHEY, CDR2 SMNVEV (reference sequence). The germline V and J ends were trimmed by 5 bases and 6 bases, with 13 bases remaining between them. This sequence joins TRBV27 and TRBJ1-1; D is perhaps TRBD1 (6 bases). Sequencing was done on a sample of blood. This receptor was obtained from a woman aged 55 to 70 in good health. CDR3 in DNA: TGTGCCAGCAGTGCGAGGGGGAGCGCTGAAGCTTTCTTT. This gives the protein CASSARGSAEAFF.